This T cell receptor (beta chain) appears in the sequencing data of a study of response to subunit inactivated influenza vaccine. Overall study results and limits: It was suggested by the authors that few new T cells are recruited by each seasonal influenza vaccination.

In its sample, this clonotype was seen a few times. Its antigen is unidentified. CDR1 and CDR2 from the germline V gene are SGHTA and FQGNSA. This CDR3 is built from 15 residues. V lost 3 bases, J lost 1 base, and 11 bases lay in between. Via MiXCR, TCRdb re-called the RT-PCR reads, giving one row per CDR3 protein. The sample yields 300,000 to 350,000 distinct CDR3 sequences, about a fifth seen once. The V call is TRBV7-2, the J call TRBJ2-3; D is possibly TRBD2 (5 bases). The sequencing used PBMCs from blood, collected approximately 22 months after vaccination. This clonotype was sampled from a man in his fifties or sixties who received an inactivated influenza vaccine. CDR3 nucleotide sequence: TGTGCCAGCAGCTTCGGGGTTCCTGGCACAGATACGCAGTATTTT. Translation: CASSFGVPGTDTQYF.